One sample yielded the 29 T cell receptor beta chains listed below, sequenced in a study of T-cell reconstitution after alpha-beta-depleted transplantation in children. During its preparation, the TCRbeta library received unique molecular identifiers. TCRdb re-analysed the PCR reads in MiXCR, keeping a single row per CDR3 protein. The sample yields approximately 520,000 distinct CDR3 sequences, approximately 30% seen once. Sequencing was performed on PBMCs from the stem cell graft donor, taken from the stem cell graft. The receptors here all came from a human donor who donated a stem cell graft to a child with aplastic anemia.

This clonotype has only a few counts. J is TRBJ2-7 and V is TRBV1; the D call in the table, TRBD1, was not verified against the DNA. TRBV1 is tagged as a pseudogene. The CDR3 covers 18 residues. CDR3 sequence reads: CTSSQDRDSTESSYEQYV. The CDR3 nucleotides read TGCACCAGCAGCCAAGATCGGGACAGCACAGAAAGCTCCTACGAGCAGTACGTC.

The chain recombines TRBV7-2 with TRBJ2-7; 9 bases line up with TRBD2. Germline CDR1 is SGHTA and CDR2 is FQGNSA. This CDR3 has 14 residues. With V trimmed by 5 bases and J by 4 bases, 6 bases remained unmatched. CDR3 coding DNA: TGTGCCAGCAGCCCCGGGGGACTAGCATACGAGCAGTACGTC. Its protein is CASSPGGLAYEQYV.

The rearrangement links TRBV7-8 to TRBJ2-2; perhaps TRBD2 as D (6 bases). This CDR3 comprises 16 residues. V dropped 2 bases and J dropped 0 bases, with 10 bases sitting between them. Looked up from germline, CDR1 is SGHVS and CDR2 is FQNEAQ. This CDR3 reads CASSLPGRANTGELFF. CDR3 sequence (DNA): TGTGCCAGCAGCTTACCCGGGAGAGCGAACACCGGGGAGCTGTTTTTT. Supplemented by reference TRBV7-8 and TRBJ2-2, the full variable domain reads GAGVSQSPRYKVAKRGQDVALRCDPISGHVSLFWYQQALGQGPEFLTYFQNEAQLDKSGLPSDRFFAERPEGSVSTLKIQRTQQEDSAVYLCASSLPGRANTGELFFGEGSRLTVL.

The rearrangement links TRBV6-5 to TRBJ2-5; D perhaps matches TRBD2 (6 bases). The CDR3 has 17 amino acids. The V gene's germline CDR1 is MNHEY and CDR2 SVGAGI. Trimming took off 0 bases at V and 5 bases at J, with 19 bases between the two ends. The CDR3 region has the DNA TGTGCCAGCAGTTACTCCGTTGACGGGAGACTACAGGAGACCCAGTACTTC. This translates into CASSYSVDGRLQETQYF.

In this sample, this clonotype turned up a few times. The chain uses TRBV20-1 and TRBJ2-7, with D possibly being TRBD2 (5 bases). Trimming cost V 2 bases and J 3 bases, with 17 bases left between them. CDR3 length equals 15 residues. Per germline, CDR1 DFQATT and CDR2 SNEGSKA (reference sequence). The CDR3 DNA reads as TGCAGTGCTAGACCCCTGCGTGAAGGGAGCTACGAGCAGTACTTC. This sequence encodes CSARPLREGSYEQYF.

The genes are TRBV5-4 and TRBJ2-7, with D perhaps TRBD2 (6 bases). Germline CDR1 reads SGHNT; CDR2 reads YYREEE (reference sequence). The V end lost 3 bases, the J end lost 7 bases, and 11 bases lay between the germline ends. The CDR3 totals 12 residues. CDR3 sequence reads: CASSWDGGEQYF. In DNA form, the CDR3 reads TGTGCCAGCAGCTGGGACGGGGGTGAGCAGTACTTC.

This clonotype was observed a few times. The chain couples TRBV6-5 to TRBJ2-3, with D possibly matching TRBD1 (6 bases). The CDR3 is 15 residues long. Trimming shortened V by 6 bases and J by 1 base, and 14 bases separated the two germline ends. Germline V gives CDR1 MNHEY, CDR2 SVGAGI. This chain's CDR3 is CASSHDRRGTDTQYF. The CDR3 DNA reads TGTGCCAGCAGCCACGACAGGAGAGGCACAGATACGCAGTATTTT.

Only a few counts were recorded for this clonotype. The chain employs TRBV29-1 and TRBJ1-2, with 7 bases that match TRBD1. This CDR3 contains 13 residues. Germline CDR1 SQVTM, CDR2 ANQGSEA. With 7 bases clipped from V and 8 bases from J, the junction kept 13 bases outside the gene matches. Here the CDR3 DNA reads TGCAGCGACGACAACAGGGGTTTTGGGGGCTACACCTTC. Protein: CSDDNRGFGGYTF.

This clonotype was seen many times. The gene calls are TRBV6-2 or TRBV6-3 and TRBJ2-7; D might be TRBD1 (7 bases). The CDR3 is 14 residues long. Trimming stripped 5 bases from V and 3 bases from J, with 14 bases between. Germline lookup yields CDR1 MNHEY and CDR2 SVGEGT. The CDR3 region is CASSPGGGSYEQYF. As DNA, the CDR3 is TGTGCCAGCAGTCCCGGAGGGGGCAGCTACGAGCAGTACTTC.

This clonotype came up a few times. The V call is TRBV12-3 or TRBV12-4, the J call TRBJ2-6; 10 positions match TRBD1. CDR3 length: 16 residues. The V segment lost 8 bases and the J segment 0 bases; nucleotides outside the gene matches: 4. The CDR3 nucleotides read TGTGCCAGCCGGGACAGGGGACTCTCTGGGGCCAACGTCCTGACTTTC. This encodes CASRDRGLSGANVLTF.

The chain uses TRBV29-1 and TRBJ2-5; TRBD1 aligns across 8 bases. From germline, CDR1 is SQVTM and CDR2 ANQGSEA. V lost 8 bases, J lost 1 base, and 9 bases stayed unmatched. The CDR3 totals 14 residues. The DNA for the CDR3 is TGCAGCACCAGACAGGGGCCGGGCCAAGAGACCCAGTACTTC. This translates into CSTRQGPGQETQYF.

The rearrangement links TRBV6-2 or TRBV6-3 to TRBJ2-5; D is undetermined. CDR3 size: 12 residues. V was shortened by 7 bases and J by 5 bases, with 11 bases between the two germline ends. Germline V gene lookup returns CDR1 MNHEY and CDR2 SVGEGT. The CDR3 DNA reads TGTGCCAGCACGGCCAGCTGGGAGACCCAGTACTTC. Translating gives CASTASWETQYF.

The sample holds a few counts of this clonotype. The V and J genes are TRBV20-1 and TRBJ2-5; 9 bases agree with TRBD2. V lost 0 bases, J lost 3 bases, and 5 bases stayed unmatched. The CDR3 is made up of 15 amino acids. Germline V gene lookup returns CDR1 DFQATT and CDR2 SNEGSKA (reference sequence). The CDR3 DNA follows: TGCAGTGCTAGAGATATGGCGGGAGGGGAAGAGACCCAGTACTTC. It codes for CSARDMAGGEETQYF.

This clonotype was seen only a few times. The CDR3 loop is CASSLVDQSPLSGYTF. In DNA form, the CDR3 reads TGTGCCAGCAGTTTGGTCGATCAATCCCCCCTAAGCGGCTACACCTTC. The chain joins TRBV12-3 or TRBV12-4 to TRBJ1-2; no clear D gene. V was trimmed by 3 bases and J by 8 bases, leaving 22 bases between them. The CDR3 has 16 residues.

The chain joins TRBV24-1 to TRBJ2-1; possibly TRBD1 for D (5 bases). CDR3 length equals 13 residues. Germline assignment: CDR1 KGHDR and CDR2 SFDVKD. V was clipped by 3 bases and J by 10 bases, with 12 bases between them. The CDR3 DNA reads TGTGCCACCAGTGATCCCCCAGGGCAGGAGCAGTTCTTC. This gives the protein CATSDPPGQEQFF.

This chain uses TRBV7-2 with TRBJ2-7, with D possibly being TRBD1 (6 bases). The V gene's germline CDR1 is SGHTA and CDR2 FQGNSA. Trimming shortened V by 5 bases and J by 2 bases, and 13 bases separated the two germline ends. CDR3 size: 14 residues. The CDR3 sequence is CASSLRQAPYEQYF. CDR3 nucleotides: TGTGCCAGCAGCCTGCGACAGGCCCCCTACGAGCAGTACTTC.

The genes are TRBV4-2 and TRBJ2-7, with 7 bases aligning to TRBD1. Trimming took 4 bases from V and 5 from J; bases not matched to a gene: 14. CDR1 is LGHNA and CDR2 is YNFKEQ in the germline V gene. The CDR3 loop spans 16 amino acids. DNA of the CDR3: TGTGCCAGCAGCCTCGGCTCAGGACAGGTAGAACACGAGCAGTACTTC. It translates to CASSLGSGQVEHEQYF.

This clonotype has only a few counts. The CDR3 DNA is TGTGCCACCTCACGGAGGGAGGAGGGAGAGACCCAGTACTTC. Protein product: CATSRREEGETQYF. The gene calls are TRBV10-3 and TRBJ2-5; D may be TRBD2 (6 bases). Germline loops: CDR1 ENHRY, CDR2 SYGVKD. The CDR3 is 14 residues long. The V gene lost 10 bases and the J gene lost 4 bases, with 19 bases spanning the gap.

This clonotype was counted between two and nine times. This chain connects TRBV6-1 to TRBJ2-2; 13 bases agree with TRBD2. V shed 6 bases, J shed 6 bases, and the junction held 7 bases outside the gene matches. Germline CDR1 reads MNHNS; CDR2 reads SASEGT. The CDR3 runs to 16 residues. The CDR3 loop is CASRQTSGRIAGELFF. CDR3 nucleotides: TGTGCCAGCAGACAGACTAGCGGGAGGATCGCCGGGGAGCTGTTTTTT.

The rearrangement joins TRBV30 to TRBJ1-1; D may be TRBD1 (5 bases). The germline CDR1 and CDR2 sequences are GTSNPN and SVGIG (reference sequence). The CDR3 is made up of 14 amino acids. Between the trimmed V and J ends, which lost 1 base and 1 base, there was a span of 10 bases. The CDR3 DNA reads TGTGCCTGGAGTGATGTGAGGGGGAACACTGAAGCTTTCTTT. It translates to CAWSDVRGNTEAFF. Full variable domain (rest looked up from reference TRBV30 and TRBJ1-1): SQTIHQWPATLVQPVGSPLSLECTVEGTSNPNLYWYRQAAGRGLQLLFYSVGIGQISSEVPQNLSASRPQDRQFILSSKKLLLSDSGFYLCAWSDVRGNTEAFFGQGTRLTVV.

The J gene is TRBJ1-4, the V gene TRBV12-3 or TRBV12-4, with unresolved D. The CDR3 is made up of 14 amino acids. Trimming took 3 bases from V and 3 from J, leaving 8 bases between them. The CDR3 is CASSFWRPNEKLFF. Written as DNA, the CDR3 is TGTGCCAGCAGTTTCTGGAGACCTAATGAAAAACTGTTTTTT.

This clonotype occurred a few times. The chain joins TRBV20-1 to TRBJ1-1; TRBD1 agrees at 9 bases. Germline loops: CDR1 DFQATT, CDR2 SNEGSKA (reference sequence). The CDR3 is 15 amino acids. V lost 6 bases to trimming and J lost 3 bases; unmatched junction nucleotides: 11. The CDR3 nucleotides are TGCAGTGCGTGGGACAGGGTACGTTCCGACACTGAAGCTTTCTTT. This gives the protein CSAWDRVRSDTEAFF.

The chain is built from TRBV20-1 and TRBJ1-2, with a tentative D call TRBD1 (6 bases). Germline-derived CDR1 and CDR2 are DFQATT and SNEGSKA (reference sequence). The V gene lost 4 bases and the J gene lost 7 bases, with 16 bases spanning the gap. The length of the CDR3 is 13 residues. CDR3 DNA: TGCAGTGCTACCTTAGGGGGAATCGGTGGCTACACCTTC. Translating gives CSATLGGIGGYTF.

J is TRBJ2-1 and V is TRBV9; D uncertain. The CDR3 consists of 17 residues. Trimming cost V 0 bases and J 0 bases, with 13 bases left between them. Germline assignment: CDR1 SGDLS and CDR2 YYNGEE. CDR3 DNA: TGTGCCAGCAGCGTAGAGGGCTGGCTAAGCTCCTACAATGAGCAGTTCTTC. This translates into CASSVEGWLSSYNEQFF.

The chain has TRBV29-1 and TRBJ2-7, with 9 nucleotides matching TRBD1. The CDR3 consists of 12 residues. Trimming at V came to 4 bases and at J to 3 bases, leaving 1 base not matched to a gene. Germline CDR1 is SQVTM and CDR2 is ANQGSEA. The chain's CDR3 is CSVGDRDYEQYF. The CDR3 DNA reads TGCAGCGTTGGGGACAGGGACTACGAGCAGTACTTC.

V is TRBV6-1 and J is TRBJ1-1, with 8 bases matching TRBD1. This CDR3 has 14 residues. Germline-derived CDR1 and CDR2 are MNHNS and SASEGT. The V gene end was trimmed by 10 bases and the J gene end by 8 bases; junction bases not matched to a gene: 15. Here the CDR3 DNA reads TGTGCCACCACCGACTTCAAACGGACAGGGGAAGCTTTCTTT. Translation: CATTDFKRTGEAFF.

The V and J genes are TRBV20-1 and TRBJ2-7; D call uncertain. CDR1 and CDR2 (germline): DFQATT, SNEGSKA (reference sequence). The CDR3 length is 16 residues. Trimming left V 3 bases short and J 1 base short, with 19 bases between. CDR3 amino acids: CSASDPGRGRSYEQYF. As DNA, the CDR3 is TGCAGTGCTAGCGACCCTGGCCGCGGTAGATCCTACGAGCAGTACTTC.

The chain employs TRBV11-2 and TRBJ2-7, with D possibly matching TRBD1 (6 bases). The CDR3 consists of 13 residues. The germline CDR1 and CDR2 sequences are SGHAT and FQNNGV. Trimming left V 5 bases short and J 3 bases short, with 11 bases between. The CDR3 nucleotides read TGTGCCAGCAGCCCGGGACACCGCTACGAGCAGTACGTC. Protein sequence: CASSPGHRYEQYV.

The V gene is TRBV12-3 or TRBV12-4, the J gene TRBJ1-5, with 8 bases that match TRBD1. After removal of 5 bases from V and 0 bases from J, the junction contained 3 bases not matched to a gene. The CDR3 loop spans 15 amino acids. The CDR3 DNA reads as TGTGCCAGCAGTGCCCAGGGGGCTAGCAATCAGCCCCAGCATTTT. The encoded protein is CASSAQGASNQPQHF.